Each of the 18 T cell receptor beta chains below was sequenced from the same sample in a study of control samples from healthy donors and cancer patients. Libraries were prepared by immunoSEQ multiplex PCR; TCRdb keeps only in-frame clonotypes and omits some of them. This sample has fewer than 200,000 clones; approximately 92% occur once, and the top ten carry about 4%. Sequenced input: blood. The receptor source for this set is a woman aged 55-75 years in good health.

V is TRBV20-1 and J is TRBJ1-2; a weak D match, TRBD1 (5 bases). This CDR3 contains 15 residues. The V gene's germline CDR1 is DFQATT and CDR2 SNEGSKA (reference sequence). Between the trimmed V and J ends, which lost 3 bases and 3 bases, there was a span of 17 bases. The CDR3 reads CSASGGATSDYGYTF. The CDR3 DNA follows: TGCAGTGCTAGTGGCGGGGCGACCTCGGACTATGGCTACACCTTC.

This clone appeared a few times. This chain connects TRBV6-4 to TRBJ2-2; unclear D gene. The germline V gene encodes CDR1 MRHNA and CDR2 SNTAGT. This CDR3 region has 13 residues. With 2 bases removed from V and 5 bases from J, the gap between germline ends came to 6 bases. The CDR3 region is CASSDRETGELFF. CDR3 DNA sequence: TGTGCCAGCAGTGACAGGGAAACCGGGGAGCTGTTTTTT.

J is TRBJ1-4 and V is TRBV7-9, with 7 nucleotides matching TRBD1. The CDR3 length is 15 residues. V dropped 5 bases and J dropped 4; count of bases not matched to a gene: 7. CDR1 and CDR2 from the germline V gene are SEHNR and FQNEAQ (reference sequence). CDR3 in DNA: TGTGCCAGCAGCGAAGACAGGGACTATAATGAAAAACTGTTTTTT. This gives the protein CASSEDRDYNEKLFF.

V is TRBV4-1 and J is TRBJ2-7; maybe TRBD1 (6 bases). Trimming took 0 bases from V and 3 from J, leaving 18 bases between them. In germline, CDR1 is MGHRA, CDR2 YSYEKL. The CDR3 has 17 amino acids. CDR3 protein: CASSQEGSWDIHYEQYF. The CDR3 bases are TGCGCCAGCAGCCAAGAAGGCTCCTGGGACATACACTACGAGCAGTACTTC.

This chain joins TRBV19 and TRBJ2-7, with 8 bases lining up with TRBD1. Trimming removed 3 bases from V and 2 bases from J; junction bases left unmatched: 6. This CDR3 contains 15 residues. The germline V gene has CDR1 LNHDA and CDR2 SQIVND (reference sequence). DNA for the CDR3: TGTGCCAGTAGTATTGTACAGGGGGGCCCCTACGAGCAGTACTTC. Translation: CASSIVQGGPYEQYF.

The V and J genes are TRBV3-1 (or the pseudogene TRBV3-2) and TRBJ1-4; no clear D. Germline V lookup: CDR1 LGHDT, CDR2 YNNKEL (reference sequence). V was cut by 3 bases and J by 5 bases, with 13 bases left in between. The CDR3 runs 15 residues. The CDR3 DNA reads TGTGCCAGCAGCCAGAGGACGGCTTCGAATGAAAAACTGTTTTTT. This gives the protein CASSQRTASNEKLFF.

J is TRBJ1-6 and V is TRBV12-3 or TRBV12-4; D possibly corresponds to TRBD1 (5 bases). The CDR3 length is 13 residues. The V end was cut by 8 bases, the J end by 8 bases, with 13 bases between. The CDR3 region is CASGSGLDSPLHF. The CDR3 nucleotides are TGTGCCAGCGGATCAGGGTTAGATTCACCCCTCCACTTT.

The CDR3 loop is CASSKQGSNGYTF. In nucleotides, the CDR3 is TGTGCCAGCAGTAAACAGGGGTCAAATGGCTACACCTTC. The V and J genes are TRBV12-3 or TRBV12-4 and TRBJ1-2, with 7 nucleotides matching TRBD1. V was pared by 5 bases and J by 6 bases, with 6 bases of the junction left unmatched. The CDR3 is made up of 13 amino acids.

The CDR3 spells CASKTGGRLETQYF. CDR3 coding DNA: TGTGCCAGCAAGACAGGGGGCAGATTGGAGACCCAGTACTTC. The chain couples TRBV6-5 to TRBJ2-5; TRBD1 aligns across 10 bases. The CDR3 sequence is 14 residues long. Germline V gene data show CDR1 as MNHEY and CDR2 as SVGAGI. V was clipped by 7 bases and J by 5 bases; unmatched bases: 7.

This chain connects TRBV5-5 to TRBJ1-5; D unresolved. The CDR3 spans 17 residues. Germline loops: CDR1 SGHKS, CDR2 YYEKEE (reference sequence). Trimming stripped 0 bases from V and 0 bases from J, with 13 bases between. The CDR3 DNA follows: TGTGCCAGCAGCTTGGAGGCAGGTGGATATAGCAATCAGCCCCAGCATTTT. Translating gives CASSLEAGGYSNQPQHF. The complete variable domain, with remaining parts taken from reference TRBV5-5 and TRBJ1-5, reads DAGVTQSPTHLIKTRGQQVTLRCSPISGHKSVSWYQQVLGQGPQFIFQYYEKEERGRGNFPDRFSARQFPNYSSELNVNALLLGDSALYLCASSLEAGGYSNQPQHFGDGTRLSIL.

The chain joins TRBV5-1 to TRBJ1-6, with D tentatively TRBD1 (6 bases). The CDR3 totals 16 residues. V was pared by 3 bases and J by 7 bases, with 17 bases between. The germline V gene has CDR1 SGHRS and CDR2 YFSETQ. Here the CDR3 reads CASSSREQGPNSPLHF. The CDR3 DNA reads TGCGCCAGCAGCTCTCGGGAGCAGGGGCCGAATTCACCCCTCCACTTT.

Here the CDR3 reads CASSLAQGGTEAFF. DNA of the CDR3: TGTGCCAGCAGCTTAGCCCAGGGAGGGACTGAAGCTTTCTTT. This chain links TRBV7-9 with TRBJ1-1; D might be TRBD1 (5 bases). V was clipped by 0 bases and J by 5 bases, with 10 bases between them. The CDR3 consists of 14 residues. Germline CDR1 reads SEHNR; CDR2 reads FQNEAQ (reference sequence). Using reference TRBV7-9 and TRBJ1-1 for the parts outside the CDR3, the full variable domain is DTGVSQNPRHKITKRGQNVTFRCDPISEHNRLYWYRQTLGQGPEFLTYFQNEAQLEKSRLLSDRFSAERPKGSFSTLEIQRTEQGDSAMYLCASSLAQGGTEAFFGQGTRLTVV.

This rearrangement joins TRBV5-1 to TRBJ2-7, with TRBD1 matching over 9 bases. V lost 1 base, J lost 5 bases, and 7 bases stayed unmatched. CDR3 length: 15 amino acids. Germline V gene lookup returns CDR1 SGHRS and CDR2 YFSETQ. The DNA of the CDR3 is TGCGCCAGCAGCTTGCTGGGACAGGGCTCGAACGAGCAGTACTTC. This sequence encodes CASSLLGQGSNEQYF.

CDR3 bases: TGCGCCAGCAGCTTGGGGGCAGGGGGCGGTGATGAGCAGTTCTTC. This gives the protein CASSLGAGGGDEQFF. This rearrangement joins TRBV5-1 to TRBJ2-1; 8 bases match TRBD1. Germline trimming cut 0 bases from V and 8 bases from J; bases unmatched to any gene: 7. Germline-derived CDR1 and CDR2 are SGHRS and YFSETQ. The length of the CDR3 is 15 residues.

This clone was counted a few times. CDR3 nucleotide sequence: TGTGCCAGCAGCTTAGAAGGTTCCTACGAGCAGTACTTC. Amino acid sequence: CASSLEGSYEQYF. The rearrangement links TRBV11-2 to TRBJ2-7; D is ambiguous. Germline V CDR1 and CDR2: SGHAT, FQNNGV. This CDR3 contains 13 residues. The ends were cut back, 0 bases at V and 1 base at J, with 4 bases in the middle.

The J gene is TRBJ1-5, the V gene TRBV18; TRBD1 matches at 10 bases. The V and J ends lost 6 bases and 2 bases, in that order; junction bases with no gene match: 4. CDR1 and CDR2 (germline): KGHSH, LQKENI. This CDR3 has 15 residues. The CDR3 region is CASSPDRGGNQPQHF. As DNA, the CDR3 is TGTGCCAGCTCTCCGGACAGGGGGGGCAATCAGCCCCAGCATTTT. Full variable domain (missing parts from reference TRBV18 and TRBJ1-5): NAGVMQNPRHLVRRRGQEARLRCSPMKGHSHVYWYRQLPEEGLKFMVYLQKENIIDESGMPKERFSAEFPKEGPSILRIQQVVRGDSAAYFCASSPDRGGNQPQHFGDGTRLSIL.

V is TRBV7-6 and J is TRBJ1-1, with D unresolved. The germline V gene has CDR1 SGHVS and CDR2 FNYEAQ. The CDR3 totals 13 residues. The V gene lost 5 bases and the J gene lost 1 base, with 8 bases spanning the gap. The CDR3: CASSPRRNTEAFF. DNA of the CDR3: TGTGCCAGCAGCCCAAGGCGGAACACTGAAGCTTTCTTT.

The chain carries TRBV29-1 and TRBJ1-2, with D perhaps TRBD1 (5 bases). Germline V lookup: CDR1 SQVTM, CDR2 ANQGSEA. V lost 1 base, J lost 3 bases, and 15 bases lay in between. CDR3 size: 15 residues. The CDR3 loop reads CSVEGIEGDDYGYTF. CDR3 nucleotide sequence: TGCAGCGTTGAAGGGATCGAAGGGGACGACTATGGCTACACCTTC.